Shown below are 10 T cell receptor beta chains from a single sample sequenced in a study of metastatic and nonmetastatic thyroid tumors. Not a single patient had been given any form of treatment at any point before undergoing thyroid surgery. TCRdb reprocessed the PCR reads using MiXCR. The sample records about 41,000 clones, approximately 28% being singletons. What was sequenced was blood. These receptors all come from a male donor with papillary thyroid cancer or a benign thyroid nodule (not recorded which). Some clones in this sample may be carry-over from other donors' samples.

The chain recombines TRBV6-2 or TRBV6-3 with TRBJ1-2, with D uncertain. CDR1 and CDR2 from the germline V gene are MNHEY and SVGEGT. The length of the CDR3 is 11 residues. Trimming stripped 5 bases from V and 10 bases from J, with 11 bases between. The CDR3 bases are TGTGCCAGCAGTCGAGGGCAAGTCTACACCTTC. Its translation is CASSRGQVYTF.

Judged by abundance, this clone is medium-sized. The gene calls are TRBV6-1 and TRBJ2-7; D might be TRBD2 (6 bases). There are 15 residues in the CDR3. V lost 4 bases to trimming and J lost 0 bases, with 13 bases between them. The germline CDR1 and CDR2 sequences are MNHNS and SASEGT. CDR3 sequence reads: CASSGGEEGSYEQYF. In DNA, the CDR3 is TGTGCCAGCAGTGGGGGCGAGGAGGGCTCCTACGAGCAGTACTTC.

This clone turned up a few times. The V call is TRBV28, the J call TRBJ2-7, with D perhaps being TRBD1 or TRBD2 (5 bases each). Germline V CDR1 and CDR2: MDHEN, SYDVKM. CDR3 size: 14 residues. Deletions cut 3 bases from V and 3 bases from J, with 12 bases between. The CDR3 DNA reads TGTGCCAGCAGTTTTGGGGCGGCGGGCTACGAGCAGTACTTC. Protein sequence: CASSFGAAGYEQYF.

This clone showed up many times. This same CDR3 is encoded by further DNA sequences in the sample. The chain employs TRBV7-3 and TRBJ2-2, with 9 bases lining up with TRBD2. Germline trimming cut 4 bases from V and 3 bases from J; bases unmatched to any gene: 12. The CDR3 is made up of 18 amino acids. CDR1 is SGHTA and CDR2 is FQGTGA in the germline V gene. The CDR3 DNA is TGTGCCAGCAGCTCCGCCGGGACTAGCCGTCTGGACACCGGGGAGCTGTTTTTT. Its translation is CASSSAGTSRLDTGELFF.

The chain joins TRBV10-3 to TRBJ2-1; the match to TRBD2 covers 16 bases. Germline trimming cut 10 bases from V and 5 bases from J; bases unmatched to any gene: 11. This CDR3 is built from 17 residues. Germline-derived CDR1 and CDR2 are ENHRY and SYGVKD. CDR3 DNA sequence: TGTGCCAGCGGGACTAGCGGGAGGGGCTCTAGGGACAATGAGCAGTTCTTC. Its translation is CASGTSGRGSRDNEQFF.

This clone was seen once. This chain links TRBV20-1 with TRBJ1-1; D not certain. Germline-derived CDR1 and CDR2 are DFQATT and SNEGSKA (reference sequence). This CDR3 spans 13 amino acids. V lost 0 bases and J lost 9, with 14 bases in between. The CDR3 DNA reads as TGCAGTGCTAGAGAACCGAGGAACAGTCAAGCTTTCTTT. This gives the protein CSAREPRNSQAFF.

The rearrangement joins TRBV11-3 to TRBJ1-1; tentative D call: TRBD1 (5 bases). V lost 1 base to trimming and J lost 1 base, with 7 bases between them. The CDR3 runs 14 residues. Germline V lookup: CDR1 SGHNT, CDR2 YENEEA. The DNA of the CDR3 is TGTGCCAGCAGCTTAGGGGGCAGGAACACTGAAGCTTTCTTT. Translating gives CASSLGGRNTEAFF.

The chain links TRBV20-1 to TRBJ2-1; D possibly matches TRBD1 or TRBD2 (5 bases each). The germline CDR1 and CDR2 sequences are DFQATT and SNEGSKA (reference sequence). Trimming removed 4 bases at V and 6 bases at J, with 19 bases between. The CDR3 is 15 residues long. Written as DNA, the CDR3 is TGCAGTGCTACTTCTGGCTTTACGAGGGGCAATGAGCAGTTCTTC. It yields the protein CSATSGFTRGNEQFF.

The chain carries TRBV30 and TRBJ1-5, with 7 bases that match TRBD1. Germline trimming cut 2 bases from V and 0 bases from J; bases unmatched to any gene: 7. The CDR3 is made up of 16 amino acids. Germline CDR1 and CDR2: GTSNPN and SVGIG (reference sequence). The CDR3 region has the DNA TGTGCCTGGAGTCAGGGGGACAAACTTAGCAATCAGCCCCAGCATTTT. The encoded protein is CAWSQGDKLSNQPQHF.

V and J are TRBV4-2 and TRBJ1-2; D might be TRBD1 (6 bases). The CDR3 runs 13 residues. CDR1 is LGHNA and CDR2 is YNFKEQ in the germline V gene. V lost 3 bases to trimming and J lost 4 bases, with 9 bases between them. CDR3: CASSHSGVYGYTF. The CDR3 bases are TGTGCCAGCAGCCACTCAGGGGTCTATGGCTACACCTTC.